The present T cell receptor beta chain was sequenced within a study of shared clonotypes between healthy human individuals. Clones were sequenced by immunoSEQ multiplex PCR, and TCRdb holds only the in-frame ones, with some missing. The sample lists more than 2 million clones, 95% seen once, with 0.13% in the top ten. CDR1 is SGDLS, CDR2 YYNGEE, per germline. The CDR3 runs to 15 residues. Unmatched junction bases numbered 3, after V lost 3 bases and J lost 0 bases. This clone is a singleton in its sample. Other DNA sequences in this sample translate to the same CDR3. The specimen was naive CD4+ T cells sorted from blood. Indicated subset: CD45RA+ positively selected. V usage is TRBV9 and J usage is TRBJ2-7; 10 bases align to TRBD2. This TCR was sampled from a man younger than 30 in good health. CDR3 residues: CASSAGLALSYEQYF. The CDR3 nucleotides read TGTGCCAGCAGCGCGGGACTAGCGCTCTCCTACGAGCAGTACTTC.